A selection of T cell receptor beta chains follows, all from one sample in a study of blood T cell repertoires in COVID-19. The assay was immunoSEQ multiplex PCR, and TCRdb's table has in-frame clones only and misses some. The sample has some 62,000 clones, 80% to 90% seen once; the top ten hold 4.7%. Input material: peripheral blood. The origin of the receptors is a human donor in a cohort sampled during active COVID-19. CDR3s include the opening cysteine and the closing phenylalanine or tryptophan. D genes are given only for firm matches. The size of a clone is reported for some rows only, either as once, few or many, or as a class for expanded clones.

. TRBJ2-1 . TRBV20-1 CSASSNEQFF TGCAGTGCTAGCAGCAATGAGCAGTTCTTC
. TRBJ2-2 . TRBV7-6 CASSQQGANTGELFF TGTGCCAGCAGCCAACAGGGCGCGAACACCGGGGAGCTGTTTTTT
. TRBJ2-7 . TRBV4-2 CASSQVLVAYEQYF TGTGCCAGCAGCCAAGTACTAGTGGCCTACGAGCAGTACTTC
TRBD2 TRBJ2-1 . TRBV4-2 CASSLGRASGGYNEQFF TGTGCCAGCAGCCTCGGAAGGGCTAGCGGGGGCTACAATGAGCAGTTCTTC
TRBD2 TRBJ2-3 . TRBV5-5 CASSRGLAGAADTQYF TGTGCCAGCAGCCGAGGGCTAGCGGGAGCGGCAGATACGCAGTATTTT
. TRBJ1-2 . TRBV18 CASSHLEQASIGYTF TGTGCCAGCTCACACCTAGAACAGGCCAGCATTGGCTACACCTTC
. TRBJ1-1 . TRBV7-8 CASSLSQNTEAFF TGTGCCAGCAGCTTGAGTCAGAACACTGAAGCTTTCTTT
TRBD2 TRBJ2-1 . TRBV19 CASSKVAGGRDEQFF TGTGCCAGTAGTAAAGTAGCGGGAGGACGCGATGAGCAGTTCTTC
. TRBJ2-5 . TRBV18 CASSQRRAQETQYF TGTGCCAGCTCACAACGGAGGGCCCAAGAGACCCAGTACTTC
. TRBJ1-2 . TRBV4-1 CASSQDTNRVDYGYTF TGCGCCAGCAGCCAAGATACAAACAGGGTGGACTATGGCTACACCTTC
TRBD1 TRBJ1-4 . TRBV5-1 CASSGQPGQNEKLFF TGCGCCAGCAGCGGACAACCGGGACAGAATGAAAAACTGTTTTTT
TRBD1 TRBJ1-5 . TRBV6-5 CASTKDDRGNQPQHF TGTGCCAGCACCAAAGACGACAGGGGAAATCAGCCCCAGCATTTT
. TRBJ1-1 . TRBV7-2 CASSLVQGSTEAFF TGTGCCAGCAGCTTAGTCCAGGGGAGCACTGAAGCTTTCTTT
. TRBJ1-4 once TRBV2 CASSVRGLPNEKLFF TGTGCCAGCAGTGTTAGAGGACTGCCCAATGAAAAACTGTTTTTT
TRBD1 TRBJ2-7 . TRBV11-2 CASRNRDRVFYEQYF TGTGCCAGCAGGAACCGGGACAGGGTATTCTACGAGCAGTACTTC
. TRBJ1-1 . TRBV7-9 CASTAGGLNTEAFF TGTGCCAGCACCGCTGGCGGCTTGAACACTGAAGCTTTCTTT
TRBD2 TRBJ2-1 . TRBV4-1 CASSQTSGVLSYNEQFF TGCGCCAGCAGCCAAACTAGCGGGGTACTCTCCTACAATGAGCAGTTCTTC
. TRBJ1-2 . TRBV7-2 CASSLAGGFGYTF TGTGCCAGCAGCTTAGCGGGGGGTTTTGGCTACACCTTC
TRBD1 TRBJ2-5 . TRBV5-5 CASSPLPDRDAQETQYF TGTGCCAGCAGCCCCCTACCCGACAGGGATGCCCAAGAGACCCAGTACTTC
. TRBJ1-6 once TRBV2 CASRGERTNNSPLHF TGTGCCAGCAGAGGGGAACGGACCAATAATTCACCCCTCCACTTT
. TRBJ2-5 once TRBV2 CASSEQQGGPETQYF TGTGCCAGCAGTGAACAACAGGGCGGTCCAGAGACCCAGTACTTC
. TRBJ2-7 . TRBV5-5 CASSFRYFSYEQYF TGTGCCAGCAGTTTCAGGTACTTCTCCTACGAGCAGTACTTC
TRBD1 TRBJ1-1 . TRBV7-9 CASSQRTGGLGEAFF TGTGCCAGCAGCCAGAGGACAGGGGGCTTGGGTGAAGCTTTCTTT
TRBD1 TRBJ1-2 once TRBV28 CASSLLAGGINYGYTF TGTGCCAGCAGTTTATTGGCAGGGGGCATTAACTATGGCTACACCTTC
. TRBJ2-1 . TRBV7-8 CASSPQGRANNEQFF TGTGCCAGCAGCCCCCAGGGGAGGGCCAACAATGAGCAGTTCTTC
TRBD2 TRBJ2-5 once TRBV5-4 CASRIWVAGQQETQYF TGTGCCAGCAGAATTTGGGTAGCGGGGCAACAAGAGACCCAGTACTTC
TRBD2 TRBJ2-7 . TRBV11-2 CASSLTNPSGRDPYEQYF TGTGCCAGCAGCTTAACCAACCCGAGCGGGAGGGACCCCTACGAGCAGTACTTC
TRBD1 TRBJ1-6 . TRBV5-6 CASSLGPTGGESPLHF TGTGCCAGCAGCTTGGGTCCGACAGGGGGCGAATCACCCCTCCACTTT
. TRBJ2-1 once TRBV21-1 CASSGRTVRFF TGTGCCAGCAGCGGACGGACAGTACGGTTCTTC
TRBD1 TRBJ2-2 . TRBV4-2 CASSNRDRGSGELFF TGTGCCAGCAGTAACCGGGACAGGGGATCCGGGGAGCTGTTTTTT
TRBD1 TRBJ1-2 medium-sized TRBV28 CASSLRQGNYGYTF TGTGCCAGCAGTCTCCGACAGGGAAACTATGGCTACACCTTC
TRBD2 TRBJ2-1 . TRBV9 CASSGTSGVGNEQFF TGTGCCAGCAGCGGGACTAGCGGGGTAGGGAATGAGCAGTTCTTC
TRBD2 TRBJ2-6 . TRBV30 CALKRGARTGANVLTF TGTGCCTTAAAGCGGGGGGCGCGAACTGGGGCCAACGTCCTGACTTTC
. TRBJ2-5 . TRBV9 CASSVGAATLETQYF TGTGCCAGCAGCGTAGGGGCAGCTACCTTAGAGACCCAGTACTTC
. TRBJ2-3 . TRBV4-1 CASSQDWGGRRDTQYF TGCGCCAGCAGCCAAGATTGGGGGGGGCGGAGAGATACGCAGTATTTT
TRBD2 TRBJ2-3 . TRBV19 CASSTTSGTGDTQYF TGTGCCAGTAGTACAACTAGCGGGACGGGAGATACGCAGTATTTT
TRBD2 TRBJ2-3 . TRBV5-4 CASSLVGGGGTDTQYF TGTGCCAGCAGCTTGGTTGGCGGGGGAGGCACAGATACGCAGTATTTT
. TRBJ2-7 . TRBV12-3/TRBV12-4 CASKPQLGVQYF TGTGCCAGCAAGCCACAGCTGGGAGTGCAGTACTTC
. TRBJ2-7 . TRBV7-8 CASSTPGQLSYEQYF TGTGCCAGCAGCACACCCGGACAGCTATCCTACGAGCAGTACTTC
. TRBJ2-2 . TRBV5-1 CASSLSAAQNTGELFF TGCGCCAGCAGCCTGAGCGCGGCGCAGAACACCGGGGAGCTGTTTTTT
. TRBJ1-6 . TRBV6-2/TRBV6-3 CASSFQGFNSPLHF TGTGCCAGCAGTTTCCAGGGCTTTAATTCACCCCTCCACTTT
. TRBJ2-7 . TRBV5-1 CASSWGDGSYEQYF TGCGCCAGCTCCTGGGGGGACGGCTCCTACGAGCAGTACTTC
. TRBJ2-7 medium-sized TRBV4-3 CASSQARAARGQYF TGCGCCAGCAGCCAGGCTCGGGCGGCCCGGGGGCAGTACTTC
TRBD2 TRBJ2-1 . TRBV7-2 CASSPVGGGGSPEQFF TGTGCCAGCAGCCCAGTGGGCGGCGGGGGGTCCCCCGAGCAGTTCTTC
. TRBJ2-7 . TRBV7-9 CASSLQGGGTSEQYF TGTGCCAGCAGCTTACAAGGGGGTGGGACCTCCGAGCAGTACTTC